What follows are 8 T cell receptor beta chains derived from one specimen sequenced in a study of blood T cells in healthy people across ages (dated by TCRdb to between 2015 and 2016). Library creation used 5' RACE. A second PCR of about 6 to 11 cycles was run with a J-beta primer mix and a sample-barcoded 5' primer. TCRdb took the public reads, trimmed them with fastp at Q25, ran MiXCR for clone calling and kept in-frame beta chains. Each CDR3 protein appears once, grouped with its most common genes and DNA. The sample table shows over 1,500,000 distinct CDR3 sequences, and roughly two fifths are seen once. The top ten clonotypes cover 20% to 25% of the sample. The sample was blood. These receptors were taken from a human donor in good health.

The chain carries TRBV7-2 and TRBJ2-7; the match to TRBD1 covers 11 bases. Trimming cost V 5 bases and J 12 bases; bases outside gene matches: 9. The CDR3 consists of 13 residues. CDR1 and CDR2 (germline): SGHTA, FQGNSA. CDR3 loop: CASSNPGQGGMYF. CDR3 nucleotide sequence: TGTGCCAGCAGCAATCCGGGACAGGGGGGGATGTACTTC.

The chain has TRBV18 and TRBJ1-4; the D is unclear. Between the trimmed V and J ends, which lost 3 bases and 8 bases, there was a span of 13 bases. This CDR3 has 14 amino acids. From germline, CDR1 is KGHSH and CDR2 LQKENI. In nucleotides, the CDR3 is TGTGCCAGCTCACCCAATCACGCGGACGAAAAACTGTTTTTT. Translating gives CASSPNHADEKLFF.

The CDR3 bases are TGTGCCATCAGTGAAGGCAGGGGGGAGACCCAGTACTTC. Protein product: CAISEGRGETQYF. The chain recombines TRBV10-3 with TRBJ2-5; the match to TRBD1 covers 7 bases. The CDR3 is 13 amino acids. V shed 3 bases and J 5 bases; nucleotides not matched to a gene: 3. Per the germline V gene, CDR1 is ENHRY and CDR2 is SYGVKD.

V gene TRBV5-1 combines with J gene TRBJ1-2, with 7 bases aligning to TRBD1. CDR1 SGHRS and CDR2 YFSETQ come from the germline V gene. The V gene end was trimmed by 2 bases and the J gene end by 4 bases; junction bases not matched to a gene: 5. This CDR3 is built from 14 residues. DNA of the CDR3: TGCGCCAGCAGCTTAGGACAGGACTTCTATGGCTACACCTTC. It encodes CASSLGQDFYGYTF.

This clonotype was seen more than once but under ten times. J is TRBJ2-7 and V is TRBV18; D remains unclear. Germline CDR1 and CDR2: KGHSH and LQKENI. The CDR3 runs 15 residues. Trimming pared 0 bases from V and 7 bases from J, leaving 16 bases between. The CDR3 bases are TGTGCCAGCTCACCACCGGGCTCAGGCCGGGTTGAGCAGTACTTC. This sequence encodes CASSPPGSGRVEQYF.

The V and J genes are TRBV5-1 and TRBJ2-7, with 7 bases identical to TRBD1. V gave up 5 bases and J gave up 3 bases; unmatched junction bases: 8. The CDR3 sequence is 14 residues long. The germline V gene has CDR1 SGHRS and CDR2 YFSETQ. The CDR3 spells CASSVRDRVYEQYF. CDR3 sequence (DNA): TGCGCCAGCAGTGTACGAGACAGGGTCTACGAGCAGTACTTC.

V and J are TRBV20-1 and TRBJ1-5, with D possibly being TRBD1 (5 bases). The CDR3 is 15 amino acids. Per the germline V gene, CDR1 is DFQATT and CDR2 is SNEGSKA (reference sequence). Between the trimmed V and J ends, which lost 1 base and 0 bases, there was a span of 10 bases. As DNA, the CDR3 is TGCAGTGCTAGAGCAGGGTCAGATAGCAATCAGCCCCAGCATTTT. Protein sequence: CSARAGSDSNQPQHF.

DNA for the CDR3: TGCGCCAGCAGCCAAGATACCGGGTTTAGAAACACTGAAGCTTTCTTT. Residues: CASSQDTGFRNTEAFF. This chain connects TRBV4-1 to TRBJ1-1; no reliable D call. Trimming removed 0 bases from V and 2 bases from J, with 13 bases in between. This CDR3 region has 16 residues. The germline V gene encodes CDR1 MGHRA and CDR2 YSYEKL.